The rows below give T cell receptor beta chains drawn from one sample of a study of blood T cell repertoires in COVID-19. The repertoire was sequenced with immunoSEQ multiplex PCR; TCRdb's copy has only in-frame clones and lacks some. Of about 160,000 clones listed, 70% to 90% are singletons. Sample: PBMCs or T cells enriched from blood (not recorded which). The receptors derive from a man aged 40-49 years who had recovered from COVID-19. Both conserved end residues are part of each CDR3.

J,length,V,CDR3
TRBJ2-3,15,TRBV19,CATSPGTGSSDTQYF
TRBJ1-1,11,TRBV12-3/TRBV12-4,CASSSGQEAFF
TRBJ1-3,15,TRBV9,CASSVTGTGGNTIYF
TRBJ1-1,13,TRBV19,CASLPQGNTEAFF
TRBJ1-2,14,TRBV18,CASSPPTGSYGYTF
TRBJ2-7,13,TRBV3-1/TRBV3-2,CASSLLKFDEQYF
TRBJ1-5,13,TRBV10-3,CAISPSSNQPQHF
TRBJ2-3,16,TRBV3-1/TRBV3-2,CASSPRRGGGPDTQYF
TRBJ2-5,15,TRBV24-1,CATSDWTVPKETQYF
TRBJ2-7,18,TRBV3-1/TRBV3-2,CASSLNPGARLGSYEQYF
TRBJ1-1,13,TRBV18,CASSEAPNTEAFF
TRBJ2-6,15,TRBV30,CAWTLGLTGANVLTF
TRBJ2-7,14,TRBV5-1,CASSSTGATYEQYF
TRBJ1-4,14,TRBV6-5,CASTGSGGNEKLFF
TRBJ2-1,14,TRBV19,CASRSGGGLHEQFF
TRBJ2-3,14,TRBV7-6,CASSKAGGAGTQYF
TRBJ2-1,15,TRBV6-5,CASIISGVTYNEQFF
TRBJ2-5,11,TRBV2,CASSDELTQYF
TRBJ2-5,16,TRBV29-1,CSVEEGQGSPQETQYF
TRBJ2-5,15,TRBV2,CASSARRDSLETQYF
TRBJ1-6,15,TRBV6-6,CASREQGSGNSPLHF
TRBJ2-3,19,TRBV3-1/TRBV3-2,CASSQDPLAGQPWTDTQYF
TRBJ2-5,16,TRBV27,CASSGGSGGAGETQYF
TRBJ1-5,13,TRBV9,CASSVGEGQPQHF
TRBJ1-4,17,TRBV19,CASSQGGTFWAGEKLFF
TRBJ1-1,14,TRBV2,CASSEWQGLTEAFF
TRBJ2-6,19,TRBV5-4,CASSPPPIAGDSGANVLTF
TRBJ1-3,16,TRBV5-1,CASSLGQGATGNTIYF
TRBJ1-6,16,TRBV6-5,CASSYSDDRGHSPLHF
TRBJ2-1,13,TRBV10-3,CAISRPGLTTGFF
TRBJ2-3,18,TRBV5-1,CASSLNYPGQGMEDTQYF
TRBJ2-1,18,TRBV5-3,CARSLASGGASLIREQFF
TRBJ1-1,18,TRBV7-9,CASSSAGTGGARSTEAFF
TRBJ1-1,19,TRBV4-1,CASSQDRRQGARMNTEAFF
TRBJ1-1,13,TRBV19,CASSEGQGTEAFF
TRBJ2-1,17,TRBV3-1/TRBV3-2,CASSQVPRGGGDNEQFF
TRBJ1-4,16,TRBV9,CASSALTGAVGEKLFF
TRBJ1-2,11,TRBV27,CASSQGYGYTF
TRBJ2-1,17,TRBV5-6,CASSSSYSRGSYNEQFF
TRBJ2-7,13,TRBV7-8,CASSLVFRDEQYF